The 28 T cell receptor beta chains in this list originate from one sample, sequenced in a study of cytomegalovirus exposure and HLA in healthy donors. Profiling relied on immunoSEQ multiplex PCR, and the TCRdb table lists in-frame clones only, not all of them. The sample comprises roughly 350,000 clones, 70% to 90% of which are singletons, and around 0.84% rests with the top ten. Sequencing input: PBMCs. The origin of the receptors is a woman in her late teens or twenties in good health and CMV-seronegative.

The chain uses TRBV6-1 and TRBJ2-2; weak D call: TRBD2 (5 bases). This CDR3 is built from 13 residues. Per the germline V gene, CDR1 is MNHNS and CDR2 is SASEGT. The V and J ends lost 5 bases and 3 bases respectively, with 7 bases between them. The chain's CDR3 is CASSLRDTGELFF. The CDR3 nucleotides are TGTGCCAGCAGTTTGAGGGACACCGGGGAGCTGTTTTTT.

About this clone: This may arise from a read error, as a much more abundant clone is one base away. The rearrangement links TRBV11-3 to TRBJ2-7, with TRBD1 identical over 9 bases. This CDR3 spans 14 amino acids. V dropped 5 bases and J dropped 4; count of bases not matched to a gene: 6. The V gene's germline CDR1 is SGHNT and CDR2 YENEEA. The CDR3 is CASSPGTGRYEQYF. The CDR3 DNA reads TGTGCCAGCAGCCCCGGGACAGGGAGATACGAGCAGTACTTC.

The CDR3 reads CASSQEVTGSLSGNTIYF. In nucleotides, the CDR3 is TGTGCCAGCAGCCAAGAGGTGACAGGCAGTCTATCTGGAAACACCATATATTTT. The gene calls are TRBV4-2 and TRBJ1-3, with D perhaps TRBD1 (6 bases). This CDR3 has 18 amino acids. V lost 0 bases and J lost 1, with 16 bases in between. CDR1 and CDR2 from the germline V gene are LGHNA and YNFKEQ.

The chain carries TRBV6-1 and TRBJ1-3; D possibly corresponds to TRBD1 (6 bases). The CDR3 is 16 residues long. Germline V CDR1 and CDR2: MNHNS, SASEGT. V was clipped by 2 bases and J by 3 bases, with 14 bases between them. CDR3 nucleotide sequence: TGTGCCAGCAGTGAACCTCTGACAGGCAGTGGAAACACCATATATTTT. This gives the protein CASSEPLTGSGNTIYF.

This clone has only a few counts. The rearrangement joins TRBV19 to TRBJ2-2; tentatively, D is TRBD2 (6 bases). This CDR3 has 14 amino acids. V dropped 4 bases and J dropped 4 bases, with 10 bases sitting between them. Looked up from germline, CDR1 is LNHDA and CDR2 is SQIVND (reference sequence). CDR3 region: CASSSGMGTGELFF. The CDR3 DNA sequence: TGTGCCAGTAGTAGCGGGATGGGCACCGGGGAGCTGTTTTTT.

Here the CDR3 DNA reads TGTGCCAGCAGTTACTCAGGGACAGGGGGCGCGGCCGAGCAGTACTTC. Translated: CASSYSGTGGAAEQYF. This chain links TRBV6-5 with TRBJ2-7; 12 bases match TRBD1. The CDR3 is 16 amino acids. V lost 0 bases, J lost 6 bases, and 6 bases stayed unmatched. Per the germline V gene, CDR1 is MNHEY and CDR2 is SVGAGI.

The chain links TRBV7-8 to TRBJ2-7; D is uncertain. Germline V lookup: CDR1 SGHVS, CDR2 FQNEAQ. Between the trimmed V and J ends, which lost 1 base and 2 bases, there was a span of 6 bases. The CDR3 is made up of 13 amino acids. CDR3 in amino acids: CASSLDSTYEQYF. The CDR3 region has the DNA TGTGCCAGCAGCTTAGATTCTACCTACGAGCAGTACTTC.

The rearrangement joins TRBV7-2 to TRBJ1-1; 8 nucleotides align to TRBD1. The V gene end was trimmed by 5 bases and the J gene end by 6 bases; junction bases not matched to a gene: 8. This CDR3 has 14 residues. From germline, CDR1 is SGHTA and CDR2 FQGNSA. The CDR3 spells CASSATGAVAEAFF. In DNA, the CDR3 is TGTGCCAGCAGCGCGACAGGGGCGGTCGCTGAAGCTTTCTTT.

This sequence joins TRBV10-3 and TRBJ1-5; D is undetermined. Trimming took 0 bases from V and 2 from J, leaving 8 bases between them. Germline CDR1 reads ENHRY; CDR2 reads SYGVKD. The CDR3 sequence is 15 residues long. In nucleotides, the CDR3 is TGTGCCATCAGTGAGTCGATCGGGGGCAATCAGCCCCAGCATTTT. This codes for CAISESIGGNQPQHF.

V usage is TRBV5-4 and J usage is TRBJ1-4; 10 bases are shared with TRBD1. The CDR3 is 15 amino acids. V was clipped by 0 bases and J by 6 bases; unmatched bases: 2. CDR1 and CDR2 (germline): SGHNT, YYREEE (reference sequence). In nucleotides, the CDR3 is TGTGCCAGCAGCTTGGTAGGGACAGGGGATGAAAAACTGTTTTTT. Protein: CASSLVGTGDEKLFF. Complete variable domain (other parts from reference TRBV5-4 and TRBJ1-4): ETGVTQSPTHLIKTRGQQVTLRCSSQSGHNTVSWYQQALGQGPQFIFQYYREEENGRGNFPPRFSGLQFPNYSSELNVNALELDDSALYLCASSLVGTGDEKLFFGSGTQLSVL.

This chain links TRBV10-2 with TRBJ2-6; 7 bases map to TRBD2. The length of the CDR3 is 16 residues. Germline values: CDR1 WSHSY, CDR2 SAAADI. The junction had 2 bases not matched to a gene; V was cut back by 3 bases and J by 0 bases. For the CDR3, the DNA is TGCGCCAGCAGTGACGGGGGGTACTCTGGGGCCAACGTCCTGACTTTC. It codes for CASSDGGYSGANVLTF.

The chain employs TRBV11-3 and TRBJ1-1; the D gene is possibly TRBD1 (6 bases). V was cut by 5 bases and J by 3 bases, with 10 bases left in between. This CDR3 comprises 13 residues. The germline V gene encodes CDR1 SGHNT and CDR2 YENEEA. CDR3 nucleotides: TGTGCCAGCAGCCCCCACAGGGACACTGAAGCTTTCTTT. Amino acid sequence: CASSPHRDTEAFF.

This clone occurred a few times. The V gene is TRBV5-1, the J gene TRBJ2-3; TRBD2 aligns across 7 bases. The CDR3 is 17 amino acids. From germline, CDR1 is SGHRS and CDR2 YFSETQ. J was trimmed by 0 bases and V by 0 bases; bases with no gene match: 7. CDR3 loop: CASSLAWSSGSTDTQYF. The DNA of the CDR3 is TGCGCCAGCAGCTTGGCTTGGTCTAGCGGAAGCACAGATACGCAGTATTTT.

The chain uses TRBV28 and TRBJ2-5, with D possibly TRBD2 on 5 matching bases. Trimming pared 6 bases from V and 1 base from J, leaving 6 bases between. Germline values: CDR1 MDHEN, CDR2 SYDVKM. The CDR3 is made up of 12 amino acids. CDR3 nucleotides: TGTGCCAGCAGCCTAGCCCAAGAGACCCAGTACTTC. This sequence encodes CASSLAQETQYF.

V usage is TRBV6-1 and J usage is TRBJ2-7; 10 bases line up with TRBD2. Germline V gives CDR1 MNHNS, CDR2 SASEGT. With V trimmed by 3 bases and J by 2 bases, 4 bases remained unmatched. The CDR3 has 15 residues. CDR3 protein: CASSEGLASTYEQYF. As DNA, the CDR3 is TGTGCCAGCAGTGAGGGACTAGCGTCTACCTACGAGCAGTACTTC.

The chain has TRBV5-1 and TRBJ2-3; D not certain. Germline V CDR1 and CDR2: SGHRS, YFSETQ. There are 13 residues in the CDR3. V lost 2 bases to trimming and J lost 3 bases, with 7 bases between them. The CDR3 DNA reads TGCGCCAGCAGCTTCGACACTACAGATACGCAGTATTTT. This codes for CASSFDTTDTQYF.

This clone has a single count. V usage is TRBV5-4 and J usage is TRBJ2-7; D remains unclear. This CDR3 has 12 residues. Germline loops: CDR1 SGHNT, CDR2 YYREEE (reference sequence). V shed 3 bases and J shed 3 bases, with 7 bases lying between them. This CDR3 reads CASSSDNYEQYF. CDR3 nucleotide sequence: TGTGCCAGCAGCTCCGACAACTACGAGCAGTACTTC.

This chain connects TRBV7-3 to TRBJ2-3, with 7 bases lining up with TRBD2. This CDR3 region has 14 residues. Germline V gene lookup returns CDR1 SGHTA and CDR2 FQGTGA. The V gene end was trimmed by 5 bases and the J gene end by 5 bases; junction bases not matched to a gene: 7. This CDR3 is CASSMTSPRDTQYF. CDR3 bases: TGTGCCAGCAGCATGACTAGCCCCAGAGATACGCAGTATTTT.

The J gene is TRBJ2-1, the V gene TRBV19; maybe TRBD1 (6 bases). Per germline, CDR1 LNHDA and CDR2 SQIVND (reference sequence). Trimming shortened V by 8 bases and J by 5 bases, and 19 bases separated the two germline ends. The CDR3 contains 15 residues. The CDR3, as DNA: TGTGCCAGTCTAAATCCGGGACAACCAAACAATGAGCAGTTCTTC. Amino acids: CASLNPGQPNNEQFF. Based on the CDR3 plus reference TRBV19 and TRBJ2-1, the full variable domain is DGGITQSPKYLFRKEGQNVTLSCEQNLNHDAMYWYRQDPGQGLRLIYYSQIVNDFQKGDIAEGYSVSREKKESFPLTVTSAQKNPTAFYLCASLNPGQPNNEQFFGPGTRLTVL.

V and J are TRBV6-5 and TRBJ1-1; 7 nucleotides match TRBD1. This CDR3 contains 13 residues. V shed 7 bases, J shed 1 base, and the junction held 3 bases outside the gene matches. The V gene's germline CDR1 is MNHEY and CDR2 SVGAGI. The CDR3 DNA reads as TGTGCCAGCATTAGGACAGGGAACACTGAAGCTTTCTTT. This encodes CASIRTGNTEAFF.

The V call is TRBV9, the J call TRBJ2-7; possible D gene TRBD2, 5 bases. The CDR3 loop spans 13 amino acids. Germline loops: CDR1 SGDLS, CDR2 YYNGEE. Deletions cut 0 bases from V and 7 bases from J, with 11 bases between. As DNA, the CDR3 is TGTGCCAGCAGCGTAGTCGGAGGAGCAGAGCAGTACTTC. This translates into CASSVVGGAEQYF.

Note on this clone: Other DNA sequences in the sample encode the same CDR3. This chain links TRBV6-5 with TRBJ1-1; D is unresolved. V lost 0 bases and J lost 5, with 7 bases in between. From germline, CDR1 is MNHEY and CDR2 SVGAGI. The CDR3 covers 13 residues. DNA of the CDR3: TGTGCCAGCAGTTACTCTGGGCGTACTGAAGCTTTCTTT. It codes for CASSYSGRTEAFF.

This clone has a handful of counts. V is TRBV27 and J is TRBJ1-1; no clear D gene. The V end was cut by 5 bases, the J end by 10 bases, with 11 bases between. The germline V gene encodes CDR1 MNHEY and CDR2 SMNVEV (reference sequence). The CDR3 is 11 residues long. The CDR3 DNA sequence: TGTGCCAGCAGTAGAGGAGGCCGAGCTTTCTTT. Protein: CASSRGGRAFF.

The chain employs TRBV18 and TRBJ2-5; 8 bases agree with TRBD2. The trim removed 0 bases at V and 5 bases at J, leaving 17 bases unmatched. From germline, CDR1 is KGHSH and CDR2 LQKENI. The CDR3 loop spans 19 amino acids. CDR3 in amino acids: CASSPPMAPLRLAKETQYF. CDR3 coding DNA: TGTGCCAGCTCACCACCGATGGCGCCCCTGCGACTAGCGAAGGAGACCCAGTACTTC.

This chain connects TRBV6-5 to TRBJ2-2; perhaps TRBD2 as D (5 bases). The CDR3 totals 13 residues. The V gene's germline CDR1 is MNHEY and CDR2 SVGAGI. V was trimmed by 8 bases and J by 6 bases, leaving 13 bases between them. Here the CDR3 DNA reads TGTGCCAGCCAACCTGCGGGTGCCGGGGAGCTGTTTTTT. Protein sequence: CASQPAGAGELFF.

The CDR3 spells CASSVFLVLEAGGGYTF. In DNA form, the CDR3 reads TGTGCCAGCAGCGTTTTTCTCGTCCTTGAGGCAGGGGGCGGCTACACCTTC. V gene TRBV11-2 combines with J gene TRBJ1-2, with 8 nucleotides matching TRBD1. The germline gives CDR1 SGHAT, CDR2 FQNNGV. V lost 5 bases, J lost 8 bases, and 19 bases stayed unmatched. There are 17 residues in the CDR3.

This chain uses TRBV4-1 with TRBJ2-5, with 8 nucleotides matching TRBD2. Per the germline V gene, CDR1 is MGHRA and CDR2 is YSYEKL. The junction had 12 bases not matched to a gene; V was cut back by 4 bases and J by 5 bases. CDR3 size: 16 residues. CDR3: CASSLRTAGGGETQYF. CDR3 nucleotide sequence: TGCGCCAGCAGCCTCAGGACGGCCGGCGGGGGGGAGACCCAGTACTTC.

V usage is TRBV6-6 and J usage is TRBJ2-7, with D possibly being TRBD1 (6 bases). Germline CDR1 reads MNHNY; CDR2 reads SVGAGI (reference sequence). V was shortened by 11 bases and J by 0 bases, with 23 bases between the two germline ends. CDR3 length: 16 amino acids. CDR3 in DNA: TGTGCCGTAGACCCCCGCAGGGGACCCAGCTCCTACGAGCAGTACTTC. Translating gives CAVDPRRGPSSYEQYF.